Each of the 18 T cell receptor beta chains below was sequenced from the same sample in a study of blood T cell repertoires in COVID-19. Sequencing used immunoSEQ multiplex PCR; TCRdb keeps in-frame clones, though not all of them. The table records 150,000 to 200,000 clones, around 88% of them present only once. Sequenced: PBMCs or T cells enriched from blood (not recorded which). Every receptor here comes from a woman in her twenties or thirties who had recovered from COVID-19.

The chain links TRBV5-6 to TRBJ1-1; a possible D gene is TRBD1 (5 bases). The V end was cut by 0 bases, the J end by 5 bases, with 8 bases between. Per germline, CDR1 SGHDT and CDR2 YYEEEE. The CDR3 totals 13 residues. The CDR3 DNA sequence: TGTGCCAGCAGCTTGGGGAGGGGAACTGAAGCTTTCTTT. Its protein product is CASSLGRGTEAFF.

CDR3 sequence reads: CASSIADRGEQFF. The CDR3 DNA follows: TGTGCCAGTAGTATAGCGGACAGGGGTGAGCAGTTCTTC. The chain employs TRBV19 and TRBJ2-1, with 9 bases identical to TRBD1. V was pared by 1 base and J by 9 bases, with 1 base of the junction left unmatched. Per the germline V gene, CDR1 is LNHDA and CDR2 is SQIVND (reference sequence). This CDR3 comprises 13 residues.

The chain couples TRBV6-1 to TRBJ1-1, with 8 nucleotides matching TRBD1. J gave up 10 bases and V 3 bases, and 7 bases lay outside the gene matches. The CDR3 extends over 13 amino acids. The V gene's germline CDR1 is MNHNS and CDR2 SASEGT. The CDR3 DNA follows: TGTGCCAGCAGTGACAGGACAGGGCTAGGAGCTTTCTTT. Protein sequence: CASSDRTGLGAFF.

The chain has TRBV11-1 and TRBJ2-5; TRBD2 matches at 7 bases. Trimming at V came to 10 bases and at J to 5 bases, leaving 10 bases not matched to a gene. From germline, CDR1 is SGHAT and CDR2 FQDESV (reference sequence). The CDR3 length is 13 residues. CDR3 coding DNA: TGTGCCACCGAGCGGGAAAATGATGAGACCCAGTACTTC. Amino acids: CATERENDETQYF.

The chain is built from TRBV2 and TRBJ2-3; 13 nucleotides line up with TRBD2. Germline CDR1 reads SNHLY; CDR2 reads FYNNEI. The J segment lost 4 bases and the V segment lost 1 base, leaving 2 bases of the junction unmatched. This CDR3 is 16 amino acids long. CDR3: CASSEGGTSGADTQYF. The CDR3 DNA is TGTGCCAGCAGTGAAGGAGGGACTAGCGGGGCAGATACGCAGTATTTT. Looking up the rest from reference TRBV2 and TRBJ2-3 gives the full variable domain: EPEVTQTPSHQVTQMGQEVILRCVPISNHLYFYWYRQILGQKVEFLVSFYNNEISEKSEIFDDQFSVERPDGSNFTLKIRSTKLEDSAMYFCASSEGGTSGADTQYFGPGTRLTVL.

This clone was recorded a few times. The sample holds other DNA sequences that translate to the same CDR3. The chain joins TRBV6-1 to TRBJ2-7; 7 bases are shared with TRBD1. Looked up from germline, CDR1 is MNHNS and CDR2 is SASEGT. This CDR3 has 14 amino acids. The trim removed 1 base at V and 3 bases at J, leaving 3 bases unmatched. The CDR3 DNA reads as TGTGCCAGCAGTGAAGACAGGGGTAGCTACGAGCAGTACTTC. Encoded protein: CASSEDRGSYEQYF.

This rearrangement joins TRBV28 to TRBJ2-7, with TRBD1 identical over 9 bases. CDR3 length: 16 amino acids. V gave up 7 bases and J gave up 3 bases; unmatched junction bases: 13. Germline V CDR1 and CDR2: MDHEN, SYDVKM. CDR3 DNA: TGTGCCAGCACCAAACCCCCCCGGGACAGGGACTACGAGCAGTACTTC. Protein product: CASTKPPRDRDYEQYF.

This chain uses TRBV19 with TRBJ1-2, with D uncertain. V gave up 3 bases and J gave up 8 bases, with 10 bases separating them. The CDR3 covers 12 residues. Germline CDR1 is LNHDA and CDR2 is SQIVND (reference sequence). The CDR3 is CASSISRFGYTF. Here the CDR3 DNA reads TGTGCCAGTAGTATCTCGCGTTTCGGCTACACCTTC. Using reference TRBV19 and TRBJ1-2 for the parts outside the CDR3, the full variable domain is DGGITQSPKYLFRKEGQNVTLSCEQNLNHDAMYWYRQDPGQGLRLIYYSQIVNDFQKGDIAEGYSVSREKKESFPLTVTSAQKNPTAFYLCASSISRFGYTFGSGTRLTVV.

V gene TRBV2 combines with J gene TRBJ1-1; D uncertain. Trimming took off 7 bases at V and 11 bases at J, with 14 bases between the two ends. The CDR3 is made up of 11 amino acids. CDR1 is SNHLY, CDR2 FYNNEI, per germline. CDR3 loop: CASNGGFGAFF. CDR3 bases: TGTGCCAGCAACGGAGGGTTTGGGGCTTTCTTT.

The chain carries TRBV4-2 and TRBJ1-3; D call uncertain. Germline lookup yields CDR1 LGHNA and CDR2 YNFKEQ. The CDR3 contains 16 residues. Trimming left V 0 bases short and J 1 base short, with 10 bases between. The CDR3 here is CASSQDFSGSGNTIYF. CDR3 sequence (DNA): TGTGCCAGCAGCCAAGATTTTTCCGGTTCTGGAAACACCATATATTTT.

DNA for the CDR3: TGTGCCAGCAGGGAGGTAACGAAAGAGACCCAGTACTTC. Translation: CASREVTKETQYF. The chain joins TRBV27 to TRBJ2-5; D is perhaps TRBD2 (5 bases). Germline CDR1 reads MNHEY; CDR2 reads SMNVEV (reference sequence). Trimming pared 6 bases from V and 3 bases from J, leaving 11 bases between. CDR3 length: 13 amino acids.

A single count supports this clone. This chain uses TRBV6-5 with TRBJ1-5, with 10 bases lining up with TRBD1. Germline V gene data show CDR1 as MNHEY and CDR2 as SVGAGI. This CDR3 spans 14 amino acids. The junction had 1 base not matched to a gene; V was cut back by 4 bases and J by 4 bases. The CDR3 loop reads CASSWTGGNQPQHF. In DNA form, the CDR3 reads TGTGCCAGCAGTTGGACAGGGGGGAATCAGCCCCAGCATTTT.

The rearrangement uses TRBV27 and TRBJ1-2; D gene unclear. Trimming removed 2 bases at V and 4 bases at J, with 8 bases between. The CDR3 consists of 13 residues. CDR1 MNHEY and CDR2 SMNVEV come from the germline V gene (reference sequence). CDR3 DNA sequence: TGTGCCAGCAGTTTAGGGCTCACCTATGGCTACACCTTC. This sequence encodes CASSLGLTYGYTF.

The V gene is TRBV19, the J gene TRBJ2-7; 8 nucleotides align to TRBD1. Trimming cost V 4 bases and J 0 bases; bases outside gene matches: 5. The germline V gene has CDR1 LNHDA and CDR2 SQIVND (reference sequence). The CDR3 is 15 amino acids. CDR3 in amino acids: CASSRLTGDSYEQYF. CDR3 DNA sequence: TGTGCCAGTAGTAGATTGACAGGGGACTCCTACGAGCAGTACTTC.

V is TRBV7-8 and J is TRBJ2-3; the match to TRBD2 covers 12 bases. The CDR3 consists of 22 residues. The V and J ends lost 2 bases and 2 bases, in that order; junction bases with no gene match: 20. Germline V CDR1 and CDR2: SGHVS, FQNEAQ. This CDR3 reads CASSLPRFRTSGNRPITDTQYF. The DNA of the CDR3 is TGTGCCAGCAGCTTACCCCGGTTCCGGACTAGCGGGAACCGCCCAATCACAGATACGCAGTATTTT.

The chain links TRBV29-1 to TRBJ1-2; D is unresolved. The V gene lost 4 bases and the J gene lost 5 bases, with 11 bases spanning the gap. Germline loops: CDR1 SQVTM, CDR2 ANQGSEA. The length of the CDR3 is 12 residues. The CDR3 reads CSVGSPFYGYTF. CDR3 sequence (DNA): TGCAGCGTTGGGAGTCCTTTTTATGGCTACACCTTC.

The V and J genes are TRBV10-1 and TRBJ2-7; TRBD2 agrees at 11 bases. The CDR3 spans 15 residues. Germline lookup yields CDR1 WNHNN and CDR2 SYGVQD (reference sequence). J lost 4 bases, V lost 6 bases, and 8 bases had no gene match. CDR3 DNA: TGCGCCAGCAGGAAGGTACTAGCGGGAGCGTACGAGCAGTACTTC. It encodes CASRKVLAGAYEQYF.

This clone was detected once. The V gene is TRBV30, the J gene TRBJ1-5, with D maybe TRBD1 (6 bases). Trimming pared 3 bases from V and 6 bases from J, leaving 15 bases between. Per the germline V gene, CDR1 is GTSNPN and CDR2 is SVGIG (reference sequence). CDR3 size: 14 residues. The CDR3, as DNA: TGTGCCTGGAGCGACCAACAGGGTCGTCAGCCCCAGCATTTT. As protein: CAWSDQQGRQPQHF.